This T cell receptor beta chain derives from a study of shared T cell receptors in the human thymus. Method: immunoSEQ multiplex PCR; TCRdb's copy keeps in-frame clones and lacks some. The sample yields 700,000 or so clones, around 85% seen once. There are 17 residues in the CDR3. After removal of 5 bases from V and 0 bases from J, the junction contained 10 bases not matched to a gene. CDR1 is SGHAT and CDR2 is FQNNGV in the germline V gene. The sample also formed part of further work on human thymus T cells. That source reports: Healthy Finnish infants undergoing corrective surgery for congenital heart defects provided the donor material. Both thymic and peripheral blood repertoires showed apparently biased V and J usage. Unrelated individuals reportedly shared highly overlapping thymic TCR repertoires.

V gene TRBV11-2 combines with J gene TRBJ1-2; 9 bases fit TRBD1. This receptor was identified in a girl less than two years old with a congenital heart defect. The sample comprised thymocytes. CDR3 DNA sequence: TGTGCCAGCAGCCAAAGGGACAGGGAGGCCCCTAACTATGGCTACACCTTC. Amino acids: CASSQRDREAPNYGYTF.